This TCR beta chain was documented in a study of early T cells in non-severe SARS-CoV-2 infection. Across the study: Sequencing of bulk RNA from unsorted whole blood was done, without chain pairing. Study-wide points: Matching results from VDJdb favored anti-spike CD8 responses, leaving private and CD4 specificities undetected.

Unique molecular identifiers were attached to individual cDNA molecules. TCRdb called the 5' RACE reads again in MiXCR, with one record for every CDR3 protein. The sample has 70,000 to 85,000 distinct CDR3 sequences, more than 10% seen once. V gave up 6 bases and J gave up 6 bases, with 15 bases separating them. The CDR3 consists of 15 residues. This clonotype was detected only a few times. The antigen remains undetermined. Sample: whole blood, taken at baseline. The receptor was isolated from an adult who was a healthcare worker with PCR-confirmed SARS-CoV-2 infection or an uninfected control (not recorded which). The donor label of this sample is uncertain. The rearrangement joins TRBV12-3 or TRBV12-4 to TRBJ1-6, with TRBD1 as a possible D gene (5 bases). In DNA form, the CDR3 reads TGTGCCAGCAGCCGGCAAGGGGTGGGTAATTCACCCCTCCACTTT. Its translation is CASSRQGVGNSPLHF.